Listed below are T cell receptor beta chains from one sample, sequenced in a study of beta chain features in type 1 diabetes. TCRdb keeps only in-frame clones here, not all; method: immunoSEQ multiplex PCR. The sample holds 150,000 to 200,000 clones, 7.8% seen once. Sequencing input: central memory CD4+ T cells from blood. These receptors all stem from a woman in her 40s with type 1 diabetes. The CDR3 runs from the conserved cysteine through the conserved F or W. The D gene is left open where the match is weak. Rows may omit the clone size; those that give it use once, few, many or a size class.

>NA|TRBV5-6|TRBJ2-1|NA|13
TGTGCCAGCAGCTTGGCACCACAGACTGAGCAGTTCTTC
CASSLAPQTEQFF
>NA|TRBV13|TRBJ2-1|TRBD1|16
TGTGCCAGCAGCTTAGGCCCAGGACAGGGGGCCGGTGAGCAGTTCTTC
CASSLGPGQGAGEQFF
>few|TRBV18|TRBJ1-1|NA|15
TGTGCCAGCTCACCCGAAACAGGAATGAACACTGAAGCTTTCTTT
CASSPETGMNTEAFF
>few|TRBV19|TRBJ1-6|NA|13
TGTGCCAGCCGACAGCACTATAATTCACCCCTCCACTTT
CASRQHYNSPLHF
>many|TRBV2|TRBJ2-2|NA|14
TGTGCCAGCAGTGGGACTATTAGTACCGGGGAGCTGTTTTTT
CASSGTISTGELFF
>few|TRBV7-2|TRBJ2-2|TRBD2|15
TGTGCCAGCCTCCGGGGGGGCCCGAACACCGGGGAGCTGTTTTTT
CASLRGGPNTGELFF
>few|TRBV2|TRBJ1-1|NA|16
TGTGCCAGCGGTCCGGGAGAATCTTTGGTGAACACTGAAGCTTTCTTT
CASGPGESLVNTEAFF
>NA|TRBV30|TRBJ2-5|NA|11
TGTGCCTGGAGGTGGCTGGAGACCCAGTACTTC
CAWRWLETQYF
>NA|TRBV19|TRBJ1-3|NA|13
TGTGCCAGCGCCCTAGACTTGGGAAACACCATATATTTT
CASALDLGNTIYF
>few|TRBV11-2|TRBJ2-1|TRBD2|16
TGTGCCAGCAGCTTACGTGGGAGCGGGAGGGAAAATGAGCAGTTCTTC
CASSLRGSGRENEQFF
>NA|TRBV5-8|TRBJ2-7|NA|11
TGTGCCAGCAGCCCGCCGGGGGAGCAGTACTTC
CASSPPGEQYF
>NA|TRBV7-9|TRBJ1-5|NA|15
TGTGCCAGCAGCCCCTCGAATGGGCCGTCATCGCCCCAGCATTTT
CASSPSNGPSSPQHF
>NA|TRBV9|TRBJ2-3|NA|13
TGTGCCAGCAGCGCCACTCTCACAGATACGCAGTATTTT
CASSATLTDTQYF
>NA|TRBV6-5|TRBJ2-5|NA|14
TGTGCCAGCAGTGAGCAGGGTTTCGCGGAGACCCAGTACTTC
CASSEQGFAETQYF
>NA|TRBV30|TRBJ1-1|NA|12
TGTGCCTGGAGTGTAACAGGGACTGAAGCTTTCTTT
CAWSVTGTEAFF
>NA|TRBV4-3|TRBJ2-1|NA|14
TGCGCCAGCAGCCAGAGGACAGTTTACAATGAGCAGTTCTTC
CASSQRTVYNEQFF
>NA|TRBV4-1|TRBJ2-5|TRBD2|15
TGCGCCAGCAGCCGCACGACCGGCGGGGGAGAGACCCAGTACTTC
CASSRTTGGGETQYF
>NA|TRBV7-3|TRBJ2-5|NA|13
TGTGCCAGCAGCTTAACGCGGCCGGAGACCCAGTACTTC
CASSLTRPETQYF
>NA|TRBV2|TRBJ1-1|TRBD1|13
TGTGCCAGCAGCCGGGACAGAGACACTGAAGCTTTCTTT
CASSRDRDTEAFF
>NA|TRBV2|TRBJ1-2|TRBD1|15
TGTGCCAGCAGTGTGTATAGCCGGACAGGGGACGGCTACACCTTC
CASSVYSRTGDGYTF
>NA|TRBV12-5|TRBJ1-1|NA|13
TGTGCTAGTGGTTTGGGAGGATTTTCTGAAGCTTTCTTT
CASGLGGFSEAFF
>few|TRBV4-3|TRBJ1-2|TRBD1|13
TGCGCCAGCAGCCACAACCGGGACAGTCTGCTCTACTTC
CASSHNRDSLLYF
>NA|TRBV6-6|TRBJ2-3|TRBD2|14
TGTGCCAGCAGTCCAAGCGGGGGGGCAGATACGCAGTATTTT
CASSPSGGADTQYF
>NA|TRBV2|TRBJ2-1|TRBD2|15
TGTGCCAGCAGTGTAGCTAGCGGGGAATACAATGAGCAGTTCTTC
CASSVASGEYNEQFF
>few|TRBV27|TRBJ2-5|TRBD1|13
TGTGCCAGCAGTTGGGGGACAGAGGGGACCCAGTACTTC
CASSWGTEGTQYF
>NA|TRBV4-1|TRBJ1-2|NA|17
TGCGCCAGCAGCCAAGATGTAGGGTCTGGAGGTAACTATGGCTACACCTTC
CASSQDVGSGGNYGYTF
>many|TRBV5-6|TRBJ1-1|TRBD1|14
TGTGCCAGCAGCTTGATTACAGGGGGTGCTGAAGCTTTCTTT
CASSLITGGAEAFF
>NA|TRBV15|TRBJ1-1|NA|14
TGTGCCACCAGCAGAGGAGACATCGGGGGTGAAGCTTTCTTT
CATSRGDIGGEAFF
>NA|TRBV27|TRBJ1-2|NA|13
TGTGCCAGCAGCTTGACGGGAAACTATGGCTACACCTTC
CASSLTGNYGYTF
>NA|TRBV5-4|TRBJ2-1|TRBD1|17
TGTGCCAGCAGCCCCTTAGGACAGGGGAATTCCTACAATGAGCAGTTCTTC
CASSPLGQGNSYNEQFF
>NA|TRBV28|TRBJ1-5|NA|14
TGTGCCAGCTCCTGGGGCAGGGCCCGCGAGCCCCAGCATTTT
CASSWGRAREPQHF
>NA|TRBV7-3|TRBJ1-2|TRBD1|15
TGTGCCAGCAGCTTGGCCGGGGACAGGGGGGATGGCTACACCTTC
CASSLAGDRGDGYTF
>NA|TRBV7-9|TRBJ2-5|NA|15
TGTGCCAGCAGCTTAGGAAGGACAGAACAAGAGACCCAGTACTTC
CASSLGRTEQETQYF
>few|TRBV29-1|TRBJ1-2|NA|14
TGCAGCGTTGAAGAGCACACCAGCCGGAGGGGCTACACCTTC
CSVEEHTSRRGYTF
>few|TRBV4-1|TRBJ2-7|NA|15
TGCGCCAGCAGATCGAACACAGGAACTGTTAACGAGCAGTACTTC
CASRSNTGTVNEQYF
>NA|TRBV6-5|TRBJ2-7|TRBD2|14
TGTGCCAGCTCCGACGTGTTCGGGGGGGGCGAGCAGTACTTC
CASSDVFGGGEQYF
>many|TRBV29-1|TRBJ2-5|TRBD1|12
TGCAGCGTTGTAGGACAGGGTGAGACCCAGTACTTC
CSVVGQGETQYF
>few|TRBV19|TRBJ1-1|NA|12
TGTGCCACAGGGGAGATGAACACTGAAGCTTTCTTT
CATGEMNTEAFF
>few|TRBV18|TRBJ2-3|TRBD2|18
TGTGCCAGCTCACCCGCTCCAACTAGCGGGGGAGGAGGAGATACGCAGTATTTT
CASSPAPTSGGGGDTQYF
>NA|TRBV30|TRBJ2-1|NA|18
TGTGCCTGGATCAAGGGAGACTTTTTCGTGAGCTCCTACAATGAGCAGTTCTTC
CAWIKGDFFVSSYNEQFF
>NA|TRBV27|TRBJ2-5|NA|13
TGTGCCAGCAGTTTTAGCGGTCAAGAGACCCAGTACTTC
CASSFSGQETQYF
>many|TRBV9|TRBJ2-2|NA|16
TGTGCCAGCAGCCCCCTCGGGGGACGGGACACCGGGGAGCTGTTTTTT
CASSPLGGRDTGELFF
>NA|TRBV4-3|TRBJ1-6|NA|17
TGCGCCAGCAGCCAAGATACGGGAGGGACCAATAATTCACCCCTCCACTTT
CASSQDTGGTNNSPLHF
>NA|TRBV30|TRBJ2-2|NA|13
TGTGCCTGGAGATTCCCGGGAGCCGGGGAGCTGTTTTTT
CAWRFPGAGELFF
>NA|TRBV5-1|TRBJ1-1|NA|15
TGCGCCAGCAGCGGGGGGGACACGTTGAACACTGAAGCTTTCTTT
CASSGGDTLNTEAFF
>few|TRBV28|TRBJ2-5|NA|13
TGTGCCAGCAGTTTGAGCCACCAAGAGACCCAGTACTTC
CASSLSHQETQYF
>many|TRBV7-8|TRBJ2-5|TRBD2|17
TGTGCCAGCAGCTTGGGGGGACTAGCGGGGGTACAGGAGACCCAGTACTTC
CASSLGGLAGVQETQYF
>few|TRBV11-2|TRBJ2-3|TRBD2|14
TGTGCCAGCGCCCCGGGGGGAAGCACAGATACGCAGTATTTT
CASAPGGSTDTQYF
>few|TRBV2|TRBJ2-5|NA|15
TGTGCCAGCAGCTTAGGGCGGCAACCGGGGGAGACCCAGTACTTC
CASSLGRQPGETQYF
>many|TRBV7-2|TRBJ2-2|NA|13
TGTGCCAGCAGCTTAGCCCTGACCGGGGAGCTGTTTTTT
CASSLALTGELFF
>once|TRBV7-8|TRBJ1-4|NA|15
TGTGCCAGCAGCGCCCCCACGGAGGCTAATGAAAAACTGTTTTTT
CASSAPTEANEKLFF
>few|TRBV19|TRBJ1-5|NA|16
TGTGCCAGTAGTGACGGCAGGGGAATGGGCAATCAGCCCCAGCATTTT
CASSDGRGMGNQPQHF
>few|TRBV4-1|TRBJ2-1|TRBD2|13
TGCGCCAGCAGCCCGCTAGCGGCCAATGAGCAGTTCTTC
CASSPLAANEQFF
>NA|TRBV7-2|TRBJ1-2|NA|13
TGTGCCAGCAGCTCGACAGATATGGGGGGCTACACCTTC
CASSSTDMGGYTF
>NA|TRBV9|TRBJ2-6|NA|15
TGTGCCAGCAGCCGCGCGGAGGCTGGGGCCAACGTCCTGACTTTC
CASSRAEAGANVLTF
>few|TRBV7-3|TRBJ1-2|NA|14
TGTGCCAGCAGCTTAGAGCGGCTCCCGGGGGGCTACACCTTC
CASSLERLPGGYTF